The 23 T cell receptor beta chains reported below all come from one sample, sequenced in a study of blood T cell repertoires in COVID-19. Sequencing used immunoSEQ multiplex PCR; TCRdb keeps in-frame clones, though not all of them. This sample has a few hundred thousand clones, with around 86% found just once. Sequencing was performed on peripheral blood. The receptors were gathered from a woman in her seventies with active or convalescent COVID-19.

This clone was found a few times. The chain is built from TRBV4-2 and TRBJ1-1; 8 nucleotides align to TRBD1. The CDR3 spans 16 residues. CDR1 is LGHNA and CDR2 is YNFKEQ in the germline V gene. V lost 0 bases, J lost 1 base, and 4 bases stayed unmatched. The CDR3 nucleotides are TGTGCCAGCAGCCAAGAGGAGGGGACAGGGAACACTGAAGCTTTCTTT. Translation: CASSQEEGTGNTEAFF.

This sequence joins TRBV29-1 and TRBJ2-7; D is perhaps TRBD2 (6 bases). With 6 bases removed from V and 4 bases from J, the gap between germline ends came to 22 bases. CDR3 length equals 15 residues. The germline gives CDR1 SQVTM, CDR2 ANQGSEA. The CDR3 nucleotides read TGCAGCGTGCTTCCGGGGGTTCCCACGGGGTACGAGCAGTACTTC. This codes for CSVLPGVPTGYEQYF.

The chain employs TRBV28 and TRBJ2-3; the D gene is possibly TRBD2 (6 bases). Germline V gene lookup returns CDR1 MDHEN and CDR2 SYDVKM. The CDR3 sequence is 12 residues long. V was pared by 10 bases and J by 2 bases, with 10 bases between. The CDR3 coding sequence is TGTGCCATCCGGGGGTCCACAGATACGCAGTATTTT. Translated: CAIRGSTDTQYF. The full variable domain, in which reference TRBV28 and TRBJ2-3 provide the parts outside the CDR3, is DVKVTQSSRYLVKRTGEKVFLECVQDMDHENMFWYRQDPGLGLRLIYFSYDVKMKEKGDIPEGYSVSREKKERFSLILESASTNQTSMYLCAIRGSTDTQYFGPGTRLTVL.

The J gene is TRBJ2-7, the V gene TRBV18; 7 nucleotides agree with TRBD1. This CDR3 is built from 14 residues. Per germline, CDR1 KGHSH and CDR2 LQKENI. The ends lost 5 bases at V and 3 bases at J; junction bases unmatched: 7. DNA for the CDR3: TGTGCCAGCTCATTTTCGGGACAGTACTACGAGCAGTACTTC. It translates to CASSFSGQYYEQYF.

The chain recombines TRBV10-1 with TRBJ1-2; tentative D call: TRBD1 (5 bases). The V and J ends lost 3 bases and 2 bases respectively, with 7 bases between them. The germline V gene encodes CDR1 WNHNN and CDR2 SYGVQD (reference sequence). The CDR3 spans 13 residues. The CDR3: CASSEGANYGYTF. As DNA, the CDR3 is TGCGCCAGCAGTGAAGGGGCGAACTATGGCTACACCTTC.

This clone has just one count. This chain connects TRBV24-1 to TRBJ2-1; D unclear. Looked up from germline, CDR1 is KGHDR and CDR2 is SFDVKD. The CDR3 totals 13 residues. The germline V and J ends were trimmed by 3 bases and 9 bases, with 11 bases remaining between them. The CDR3 loop is CATSDPQNGEQFF. As DNA, the CDR3 is TGTGCCACCAGTGATCCCCAGAATGGTGAGCAGTTCTTC.

The V call is TRBV10-3, the J call TRBJ1-1; TRBD1 agrees at 7 bases. The junction had 7 bases not matched to a gene; V was cut back by 8 bases and J by 1 base. Germline-derived CDR1 and CDR2 are ENHRY and SYGVKD. CDR3 size: 14 residues. As DNA, the CDR3 is TGTGCCATCTCAGAACAGGGGAGGAACACTGAAGCTTTCTTT. Protein sequence: CAISEQGRNTEAFF.

The rearrangement joins TRBV6-6 to TRBJ2-7; 7 bases fit TRBD1. V was pared by 2 bases and J by 4 bases, with 8 bases of the junction left unmatched. The CDR3 runs to 15 residues. Germline values: CDR1 MNHNY, CDR2 SVGAGI (reference sequence). The CDR3 sequence: CASSYPSGGDYEQYF. CDR3 in DNA: TGTGCCAGCAGTTACCCATCAGGGGGAGATTACGAGCAGTACTTC.

This chain uses TRBV6-2 or TRBV6-3 with TRBJ1-1, with TRBD1 as a possible D gene (6 bases). CDR1 is MNHEY and CDR2 is SVGEGT in the germline V gene. V lost 2 bases to trimming and J lost 6 bases, with 10 bases between them. CDR3 length: 13 residues. CDR3 DNA sequence: TGTGCCAGCAGTTACACCAGGGGTGCTGAAGCTTTCTTT. Its translation is CASSYTRGAEAFF.

The V and J genes are TRBV12-3 or TRBV12-4 and TRBJ1-4; a weak D match, TRBD1 (6 bases). The CDR3 is made up of 13 amino acids. V was clipped by 5 bases and J by 8 bases, with 12 bases between them. The CDR3 nucleotides are TGTGCCAGCAGTAGGGGGGGCGAAGAAAAACTGTTTTTT. Residues: CASSRGGEEKLFF.

V usage is TRBV11-2 and J usage is TRBJ2-2, with 8 bases identical to TRBD1. V was clipped by 1 base and J by 3 bases; unmatched bases: 7. The CDR3 covers 17 residues. Per the germline V gene, CDR1 is SGHAT and CDR2 is FQNNGV. The CDR3 reads CASSLGTGTGYTGELFF. The CDR3 DNA reads as TGTGCCAGCAGCTTAGGGACCGGGACAGGATACACCGGGGAGCTGTTTTTT. The entire variable domain, with the rest obtained from reference TRBV11-2 and TRBJ2-2, is as follows: EAGVAQSPRYKIIEKRQSVAFWCNPISGHATLYWYQQILGQGPKLLIQFQNNGVVDDSQLPKDRFSAERLKGVDSTLKIQPAKLEDSAVYLCASSLGTGTGYTGELFFGEGSRLTVL.

The chain employs TRBV9 and TRBJ2-2; 9 bases align to TRBD1. V lost 3 bases and J lost 4; bases outside the gene matches: 10. Germline V gene sequence: CDR1 SGDLS, CDR2 YYNGEE. This CDR3 is 17 amino acids long. CDR3: CASSAGPGQGLTGELFF. The CDR3 nucleotides are TGTGCCAGCAGCGCCGGACCGGGACAGGGACTCACCGGGGAGCTGTTTTTT.

This chain uses TRBV4-1 with TRBJ2-7; 7 nucleotides agree with TRBD1. Trimming removed 5 bases from V and 9 bases from J; junction bases left unmatched: 13. The CDR3 has 14 amino acids. Germline-derived CDR1 and CDR2 are MGHRA and YSYEKL. The chain's CDR3 is CASSIPGQYVGQYF. The CDR3 DNA follows: TGCGCCAGCAGCATCCCGGGACAGTATGTAGGGCAGTACTTC.

The genes are TRBV19 and TRBJ2-3; maybe TRBD1 (6 bases). This CDR3 is 14 amino acids long. Trimming left V 6 bases short and J 2 bases short, with 12 bases between. Germline V gene data show CDR1 as LNHDA and CDR2 as SQIVND (reference sequence). The CDR3 reads CASRGGMYTDTQYF. In DNA, the CDR3 is TGTGCCAGTAGAGGGGGAATGTACACAGATACGCAGTATTTT.

The chain's CDR3 is CASSLETIVNYGYTF. The CDR3 bases are TGTGCCAGCAGCCTCGAGACTATAGTGAACTATGGCTACACCTTC. The chain recombines TRBV5-6 with TRBJ1-2; D call uncertain. The V and J ends lost 4 bases and 2 bases respectively, with 15 bases between them. The CDR3 loop spans 15 amino acids. Germline CDR1 SGHDT, CDR2 YYEEEE.

CDR3 amino acids: CAIKQGTDTEAFF. CDR3 bases: TGTGCCATCAAGCAGGGGACGGACACTGAAGCTTTCTTT. The genes are TRBV10-3 and TRBJ1-1, with a tentative D call TRBD1 (6 bases). The CDR3 has 13 residues. Germline assignment: CDR1 ENHRY and CDR2 SYGVKD. Trimming took 7 bases from V and 3 from J, leaving 12 bases between them.

Notes on this clone: The sample has other DNA sequences that encode this CDR3 too. The chain combines TRBV6-5 with TRBJ2-7, with 7 nucleotides matching TRBD1. V trimming: 5 bases; J trimming: 2 bases; junction bases outside the gene matches: 3. The length of the CDR3 is 13 residues. Per the germline V gene, CDR1 is MNHEY and CDR2 is SVGAGI. The CDR3 loop is CASSPGQPYEQYF. The CDR3 nucleotides are TGTGCCAGCAGTCCGGGACAGCCCTACGAGCAGTACTTC.

This clone was seen more than once but under ten times. The chain is built from TRBV21-1 and TRBJ2-7; the D call in the table, TRBD2, was not verified against the DNA. TRBV21-1 corresponds to a pseudogene. There are 13 residues in the CDR3. The CDR3 region is CASSNDWSYEQYF. The CDR3 nucleotides read TGTGCCAGCAGCAACGACTGGTCCTACGAGCAGTACTTC.

The rearrangement uses TRBV6-1 and TRBJ1-1; D is unresolved. The ends were cut back, 5 bases at V and 3 bases at J, with 10 bases in the middle. The germline CDR1 and CDR2 sequences are MNHNS and SASEGT. The length of the CDR3 is 13 residues. The CDR3: CASSFAGDTEAFF. Written as DNA, the CDR3 is TGTGCCAGCAGTTTTGCCGGGGACACTGAAGCTTTCTTT.

V and J are TRBV18 and TRBJ1-2; D not certain. The CDR3 runs to 14 residues. The germline V gene encodes CDR1 KGHSH and CDR2 LQKENI. V was trimmed by 0 bases and J by 4 bases, leaving 9 bases between them. The chain's CDR3 is CASSPPSRIYGYTF. The CDR3 DNA follows: TGTGCCAGCTCACCACCGAGCAGGATCTATGGCTACACCTTC.

The chain is built from TRBV9 and TRBJ1-2; 8 positions match TRBD1. The CDR3 is 13 residues long. With V trimmed by 7 bases and J by 4 bases, 6 bases remained unmatched. Germline V gene sequence: CDR1 SGDLS, CDR2 YYNGEE. CDR3 loop: CASRRTGSYGYTF. CDR3 nucleotide sequence: TGTGCCAGCCGACGGACAGGGAGCTATGGCTACACCTTC.

The CDR3 protein is CASSMRQPAYNEQFF. The CDR3 DNA reads TGTGCCAGTAGTATGAGACAGCCCGCGTACAATGAGCAGTTCTTC. The chain has TRBV19 and TRBJ2-1; D is possibly TRBD1 (5 bases). Germline-derived CDR1 and CDR2 are LNHDA and SQIVND (reference sequence). Trimming took 3 bases from V and 4 from J, leaving 13 bases between them. This CDR3 comprises 15 residues.

The chain recombines TRBV6-2 or TRBV6-3 with TRBJ2-4, with D possibly being TRBD2 (6 bases). CDR1 is MNHEY and CDR2 is SVGEGT in the germline V gene. Trimming took 6 bases from V and 3 from J, leaving 12 bases between them. CDR3 size: 14 residues. CDR3 loop: CASSLRGLKNIQYF. CDR3 in DNA: TGTGCCAGCAGCCTGCGGGGACTCAAAAACATTCAGTACTTC.